What follows are 29 T cell receptor beta chains derived from one specimen sequenced in a study of blood T cell repertoires in COVID-19. Clones were sequenced by immunoSEQ multiplex PCR, and TCRdb holds only the in-frame ones, with some missing. The table lists a few hundred thousand clones, around 90% of them singletons, with 3.5% to 4.5% in the top ten. Material for sequencing was PBMCs or T cells enriched from blood (not recorded which). The receptors here all came from a woman between 18 and 30 years old with acute COVID-19.

The CDR3 here is CASSYNRDQYF. CDR3 in DNA: TGTGCCAGCAGCTACAATCGTGACCAGTACTTC. The chain is built from TRBV11-3 and TRBJ2-5; no definite D call. Trimming took off 4 bases at V and 10 bases at J, with 10 bases between the two ends. The CDR3 has 11 amino acids. Per germline, CDR1 SGHNT and CDR2 YENEEA.

V and J are TRBV28 and TRBJ1-5; unclear D gene. This CDR3 is built from 14 residues. Per the germline V gene, CDR1 is MDHEN and CDR2 is SYDVKM. V was trimmed by 6 bases and J by 7 bases, leaving 16 bases between them. The CDR3 bases are TGTGCCAGCAGGGCCCGAGCGGGGAAGCAGCCCCAGCATTTT. This sequence encodes CASRARAGKQPQHF.

The chain is built from TRBV2 and TRBJ1-1; D gene uncertain. Germline CDR1 and CDR2: SNHLY and FYNNEI. V was shortened by 8 bases and J by 4 bases, with 11 bases between the two germline ends. The CDR3 has 12 residues. This CDR3 reads CASGDGVTEAFF. In nucleotides, the CDR3 is TGTGCCAGCGGAGACGGGGTCACTGAAGCTTTCTTT.

The rearrangement uses TRBV7-8 and TRBJ2-5, with no clear D. V gave up 1 base and J gave up 2 bases, with 5 bases separating them. CDR3 size: 13 residues. CDR1 SGHVS and CDR2 FQNEAQ come from the germline V gene. The CDR3 region has the DNA TGTGCCAGCAGCTTAGAATCGCAAGAGACCCAGTACTTC. Translated: CASSLESQETQYF. The variable domain in full, with the rest retrieved from reference TRBV7-8 and TRBJ2-5, is GAGVSQSPRYKVAKRGQDVALRCDPISGHVSLFWYQQALGQGPEFLTYFQNEAQLDKSGLPSDRFFAERPEGSVSTLKIQRTQQEDSAVYLCASSLESQETQYFGPGTRLLVL.

The V gene is TRBV7-2, the J gene TRBJ2-4; TRBD2 matches 14 bases. This CDR3 region has 21 residues. The V gene's germline CDR1 is SGHTA and CDR2 FQGNSA. V shed 0 bases and J 1 base; nucleotides not matched to a gene: 11. The CDR3 here is CASSLAPGLAGDGFAKNIQYF. The DNA for the CDR3 is TGTGCCAGCAGCTTAGCCCCGGGACTAGCGGGAGACGGGTTTGCCAAAAACATTCAGTACTTC.

The chain recombines TRBV19 with TRBJ1-1; weak D call: TRBD1 (5 bases). Trimming removed 4 bases from V and 6 bases from J, with 12 bases in between. The CDR3 consists of 13 residues. CDR1 is LNHDA and CDR2 is SQIVND in the germline V gene (reference sequence). As DNA, the CDR3 is TGTGCCAGTAGTAGCGGACGGGGGGCTGAAGCTTTCTTT. Residues: CASSSGRGAEAFF.

The chain couples TRBV11-3 to TRBJ2-3; no clear D. Per the germline V gene, CDR1 is SGHNT and CDR2 is YENEEA. This CDR3 region has 16 residues. Trimming removed 5 bases from V and 3 bases from J, with 18 bases in between. DNA for the CDR3: TGTGCCAGCAGCCTAGGTTTATCTACCAAGACAGATACGCAGTATTTT. As protein: CASSLGLSTKTDTQYF.

The V and J genes are TRBV5-1 and TRBJ2-1; 8 bases agree with TRBD2. Germline V lookup: CDR1 SGHRS, CDR2 YFSETQ. V dropped 4 bases and J dropped 9; count of bases not matched to a gene: 15. The CDR3 consists of 16 residues. The CDR3: CASSPPGLEGVGEQFF. As DNA, the CDR3 is TGCGCCAGCAGCCCCCCGGGACTAGAAGGAGTAGGTGAGCAGTTCTTC.

This clone was observed once. The gene calls are TRBV7-8 and TRBJ2-3, with a tentative D call TRBD1 (5 bases). This CDR3 contains 17 residues. Trimming pared 5 bases from V and 2 bases from J, leaving 20 bases between. Germline CDR1 is SGHVS and CDR2 is FQNEAQ. DNA of the CDR3: TGTGCCAGCAGCCTCGGACCGAGAACAGGAGACACAGATACGCAGTATTTT. As protein: CASSLGPRTGDTDTQYF.

The chain uses TRBV19 and TRBJ1-1; D unclear. Germline V lookup: CDR1 LNHDA, CDR2 SQIVND (reference sequence). V was cut by 3 bases and J by 6 bases, with 11 bases left in between. This CDR3 has 13 amino acids. The CDR3 DNA sequence: TGTGCCAGTAGTATGAGTCGAGGATCTGAAGCTTTCTTT. Translation: CASSMSRGSEAFF. The entire variable domain, with the rest obtained from reference TRBV19 and TRBJ1-1, is as follows: DGGITQSPKYLFRKEGQNVTLSCEQNLNHDAMYWYRQDPGQGLRLIYYSQIVNDFQKGDIAEGYSVSREKKESFPLTVTSAQKNPTAFYLCASSMSRGSEAFFGQGTRLTVV.

This clone came up once. The rearrangement links TRBV27 to TRBJ2-2, with 10 nucleotides matching TRBD2. Germline CDR1 is MNHEY and CDR2 is SMNVEV (reference sequence). The length of the CDR3 is 16 residues. V lost 6 bases to trimming and J lost 6 bases; unmatched junction nucleotides: 10. For the CDR3, the DNA is TGTGCCAGCAGGGGACCGGGACTAGCGTTTTCCGGGGAGCTGTTTTTT. It is translated as CASRGPGLAFSGELFF.

In this sample, this clone turned up once. The genes are TRBV4-1 and TRBJ2-5; TRBD2 matches 7 bases. The CDR3 has 16 residues. Germline CDR1 reads MGHRA; CDR2 reads YSYEKL. V was clipped by 0 bases and J by 6 bases; unmatched bases: 10. DNA of the CDR3: TGCGCCAGCAGCCAAGAGAGAGAGGGAGGGCCTCAGACCCAGTACTTC. Protein sequence: CASSQEREGGPQTQYF.

This chain connects TRBV29-1 to TRBJ2-7; TRBD2 is a possible D gene (6 bases). Germline CDR1 reads SQVTM; CDR2 reads ANQGSEA. V was clipped by 4 bases and J by 4 bases, with 14 bases between them. The length of the CDR3 is 13 residues. The DNA of the CDR3 is TGCAGCGTTGCTAGGACTAATAGTTACGAGCAGTACTTC. Encoded protein: CSVARTNSYEQYF.

As DNA, the CDR3 is TGTGCCAGCAGTAACCTCATGCGGCCCCAGCATTTT. This translates into CASSNLMRPQHF. The rearrangement uses TRBV28 and TRBJ1-5; D remains ambiguous. With 5 bases removed from V and 9 bases from J, the gap between germline ends came to 11 bases. The CDR3 has 12 residues. Germline-derived CDR1 and CDR2 are MDHEN and SYDVKM.

This clone was picked up one time. The V call is TRBV29-1, the J call TRBJ2-7, with D tentatively TRBD1 (6 bases). Germline V gene lookup returns CDR1 SQVTM and CDR2 ANQGSEA. The length of the CDR3 is 13 residues. Trimming took off 7 bases at V and 11 bases at J, with 24 bases between the two ends. Here the CDR3 reads CSAIPGPNGGKYF. DNA of the CDR3: TGCAGCGCTATCCCGGGACCAAATGGGGGCAAGTACTTC.

The chain couples TRBV24-1 to TRBJ1-5; perhaps TRBD1 as D (5 bases). The CDR3 contains 13 residues. The V and J ends lost 9 bases and 0 bases respectively, with 8 bases between them. CDR1 and CDR2 from the germline V gene are KGHDR and SFDVKD. The CDR3 loop reads CATSDSSNQPQHF. The CDR3 coding sequence is TGTGCCACCTCAGACAGTAGCAATCAGCCCCAGCATTTT.

The chain carries TRBV11-1 and TRBJ2-5; 7 bases are a match to TRBD1. V lost 4 bases, J lost 4 bases, and 12 bases stayed unmatched. The CDR3 spans 16 residues. From germline, CDR1 is SGHAT and CDR2 FQDESV (reference sequence). In nucleotides, the CDR3 is TGTGCCAGCAGCTCCCAAAACGACAGGGCAGGAGAGACCCAGTACTTC. This codes for CASSSQNDRAGETQYF.

The chain carries TRBV9 and TRBJ2-3; 7 bases match TRBD1. The CDR3 runs to 16 residues. V was clipped by 1 base and J by 2 bases; unmatched bases: 7. From germline, CDR1 is SGDLS and CDR2 YYNGEE. The CDR3 DNA sequence: TGTGCCAGCAGCGTACCGACAGGGTTACTCACAGATACGCAGTATTTT. Its protein is CASSVPTGLLTDTQYF.

This chain connects TRBV3-1 (or the pseudogene TRBV3-2) to TRBJ1-4; a weak D match, TRBD1 (5 bases). Germline values: CDR1 LGHDT, CDR2 YNNKEL (reference sequence). The CDR3 loop spans 17 amino acids. V lost 3 bases to trimming and J lost 7 bases, with 21 bases between them. The CDR3 DNA is TGTGCCAGCAGCCACCAGAACACGGGACTGTGGGGTGAAAAACTGTTTTTT. Its protein product is CASSHQNTGLWGEKLFF.

The V and J genes are TRBV27 and TRBJ2-2; 10 bases map to TRBD2. The germline CDR1 and CDR2 sequences are MNHEY and SMNVEV (reference sequence). CDR3 length: 18 amino acids. The junction had 11 bases not matched to a gene; V was cut back by 2 bases and J by 5 bases. The CDR3 DNA sequence: TGTGCCAGCAGTTTACCCTCTAGCGGGAGACTGGGGACCGGGGAGCTGTTTTTT. Translation: CASSLPSSGRLGTGELFF.

The chain couples TRBV7-2 to TRBJ2-7, with TRBD2 matching over 8 bases. This CDR3 contains 15 residues. V was pared by 3 bases and J by 2 bases, with 6 bases of the junction left unmatched. The germline CDR1 and CDR2 sequences are SGHTA and FQGNSA. CDR3 residues: CASSLDSGIAYEQYF. Here the CDR3 DNA reads TGTGCCAGCAGCTTGGATAGCGGGATCGCCTACGAGCAGTACTTC.

This clone was found a few times. The J gene is TRBJ1-1, the V gene TRBV15, with D unclear. This CDR3 region has 11 residues. Germline lookup yields CDR1 LNHNV and CDR2 YYDKDF (reference sequence). V was shortened by 5 bases and J by 2 bases, with 3 bases between the two germline ends. The CDR3 loop reads CATSLNTEAFF. The CDR3 DNA sequence: TGTGCCACCAGCCTTAACACTGAAGCTTTCTTT.

This chain's CDR3 is CASSYTGIKNIQYF. The CDR3 DNA sequence: TGTGCCAGCAGTTATACCGGGATTAAAAACATTCAGTACTTC. This chain links TRBV2 with TRBJ2-4; D is perhaps TRBD2 (5 bases). Deletions cut 5 bases from V and 4 bases from J, with 12 bases between. The CDR3 totals 14 residues. Germline CDR1 SNHLY, CDR2 FYNNEI.

This clone was observed a few times. The gene calls are TRBV5-4 and TRBJ2-3, with D perhaps matching TRBD1 (6 bases). CDR3 length equals 16 residues. Trimming removed 1 base at V and 0 bases at J, with 12 bases between. The V gene's germline CDR1 is SGHNT and CDR2 YYREEE (reference sequence). CDR3 region: CASSLRTDPSTDTQYF. The CDR3 DNA is TGTGCCAGCAGCTTGCGGACAGATCCTAGCACAGATACGCAGTATTTT. Full variable domain (remainder filled in from reference TRBV5-4 and TRBJ2-3): ETGVTQSPTHLIKTRGQQVTLRCSSQSGHNTVSWYQQALGQGPQFIFQYYREEENGRGNFPPRFSGLQFPNYSSELNVNALELDDSALYLCASSLRTDPSTDTQYFGPGTRLTVL.

The table lists this clone with a count of one. This chain joins TRBV7-9 and TRBJ1-1; 11 positions match TRBD1. Germline CDR1 reads SEHNR; CDR2 reads FQNEAQ (reference sequence). This CDR3 has 16 residues. V trimming: 0 bases; J trimming: 5 bases; junction bases outside the gene matches: 5. CDR3 nucleotides: TGTGCCAGCAGCTTAGCCGGGACAGGGGGTAATACTGAAGCTTTCTTT. It translates to CASSLAGTGGNTEAFF.

This sequence joins TRBV6-4 and TRBJ1-2, with a possible D match to TRBD1 (6 bases). CDR1 MRHNA and CDR2 SNTAGT come from the germline V gene. The V and J ends lost 4 bases and 4 bases respectively, with 16 bases between them. There are 15 residues in the CDR3. The CDR3, as DNA: TGTGCCAGCAGTGTTGGTGGACAGACGACCTATGGCTACACCTTC. It is translated as CASSVGGQTTYGYTF.

V is TRBV2 and J is TRBJ1-4, with D unclear. Germline V CDR1 and CDR2: SNHLY, FYNNEI. V was trimmed by 2 bases and J by 3 bases, leaving 7 bases between them. The length of the CDR3 is 14 residues. This CDR3 is CASSESRSNEKLFF. The CDR3 coding sequence is TGTGCCAGCAGTGAATCCAGATCTAATGAAAAACTGTTTTTT. Supplemented by reference TRBV2 and TRBJ1-4, the full variable domain reads EPEVTQTPSHQVTQMGQEVILRCVPISNHLYFYWYRQILGQKVEFLVSFYNNEISEKSEIFDDQFSVERPDGSNFTLKIRSTKLEDSAMYFCASSESRSNEKLFFGSGTQLSVL.

This chain links TRBV15 with TRBJ2-1; 9 bases are shared with TRBD1. There are 14 residues in the CDR3. CDR1 is LNHNV and CDR2 is YYDKDF in the germline V gene (reference sequence). Trimming cost V 1 base and J 9 bases; bases outside gene matches: 4. The CDR3 is CATSRGRDRVEQFF. The CDR3 DNA sequence: TGTGCCACCAGCAGAGGCCGGGACAGGGTTGAGCAGTTCTTC.

This sequence joins TRBV10-2 and TRBJ2-2; 10 nucleotides align to TRBD2. This CDR3 contains 16 residues. Trimming cost V 6 bases and J 4 bases; bases outside gene matches: 8. Germline CDR1 and CDR2: WSHSY and SAAADI. CDR3 nucleotides: TGCGCCAGCAGGGACTTAGCGGGAGGTCTCACCGGGGAGCTGTTTTTT. This encodes CASRDLAGGLTGELFF.